This entry lists 30 T cell receptor beta chains sequenced from one sample in a study of cytomegalovirus exposure and HLA in healthy donors. Sequenced by immunoSEQ multiplex PCR; TCRdb stores in-frame clones only, minus some. The sample has about 180,000 clones, approximately 90% seen once; the top ten hold roughly 1.3%. The sequenced sample was PBMCs. The source of these receptors is a woman in her 30s in good health and CMV-seronegative.

The gene calls are TRBV4-1 and TRBJ2-1, with 11 bases matching TRBD1. Trimming took 4 bases from V and 12 from J; bases not matched to a gene: 14. In germline, CDR1 is MGHRA, CDR2 YSYEKL. CDR3 length equals 16 residues. The CDR3: CASSLLPGTGGFGQFF. The CDR3 DNA follows: TGCGCCAGCAGCCTCTTACCCGGGACAGGGGGTTTCGGGCAGTTCTTC.

This clone has more than one count but fewer than ten. The J gene is TRBJ1-4, the V gene TRBV6-5; D is possibly TRBD1 (5 bases). Looked up from germline, CDR1 is MNHEY and CDR2 is SVGAGI. V shed 8 bases and J shed 0 bases, with 13 bases lying between them. There are 15 residues in the CDR3. This CDR3 reads CASRGEFATNEKLFF. The CDR3 DNA reads as TGTGCCAGCCGGGGGGAGTTCGCAACTAATGAAAAACTGTTTTTT.

The chain has TRBV12-5 and TRBJ2-7; 9 bases align to TRBD1. V shed 3 bases, J shed 3 bases, and the junction held 21 bases outside the gene matches. In germline, CDR1 is LGHNT, CDR2 FRNRAP. The CDR3 length is 20 residues. The CDR3, as DNA: TGTGCTAGTGGTTTCTATTTAGAGGTCGGGACAGGGAGGGCTATCTACGAGCAGTACTTC. Protein product: CASGFYLEVGTGRAIYEQYF. The complete variable domain, with remaining parts taken from reference TRBV12-5 and TRBJ2-7, reads DARVTQTPRHKVTEMGQEVTMRCQPILGHNTVFWYRQTMMQGLELLAYFRNRAPLDDSGMPKDRFSAEMPDATLATLKIQPSEPRDSAVYFCASGFYLEVGTGRAIYEQYFGPGTRLTVT.

The V call is TRBV5-1, the J call TRBJ2-1; a possible D gene is TRBD1 (5 bases). Per germline, CDR1 SGHRS and CDR2 YFSETQ. The germline V and J ends were trimmed by 3 bases and 0 bases, with 13 bases remaining between them. The CDR3 loop spans 16 amino acids. The CDR3 region has the DNA TGCGCCAGCAGCTACGACAGCCTGAGCTCCTACAATGAGCAGTTCTTC. Encoded protein: CASSYDSLSSYNEQFF.

The chain joins TRBV6-5 to TRBJ2-1; a weak D match, TRBD2 (6 bases). V dropped 6 bases and J dropped 7 bases, with 7 bases sitting between them. The CDR3 length is 11 residues. CDR1 is MNHEY, CDR2 SVGAGI, per germline. For the CDR3, the DNA is TGTGCCAGCAGCCGGGGGAATGAGCAGTTCTTC. It encodes CASSRGNEQFF.

The chain is built from TRBV29-1 and TRBJ2-1; a weak D match, TRBD1 (5 bases). The CDR3 extends over 12 amino acids. CDR1 is SQVTM, CDR2 ANQGSEA, per germline. The V end lost 6 bases, the J end lost 1 base, and 7 bases lay between the germline ends. CDR3 in amino acids: CSVDTSYNEQFF. In DNA, the CDR3 is TGCAGCGTGGACACTTCCTACAATGAGCAGTTCTTC.

The V gene is TRBV19, the J gene TRBJ2-2; 10 nucleotides line up with TRBD1. CDR1 and CDR2 (germline): LNHDA, SQIVND (reference sequence). CDR3 length: 15 amino acids. The junction had 5 bases not matched to a gene; V was cut back by 4 bases and J by 6 bases. The CDR3 loop reads CASSTGQGMAGELFF. CDR3 sequence (DNA): TGTGCCAGTAGTACGGGACAGGGGATGGCCGGGGAGCTGTTTTTT.

The V gene is TRBV5-4, the J gene TRBJ2-2; 15 nucleotides line up with TRBD2. CDR3 size: 18 residues. V was pared by 0 bases and J by 5 bases, with 5 bases of the junction left unmatched. Germline V gives CDR1 SGHNT, CDR2 YYREEE (reference sequence). The CDR3 nucleotides are TGTGCCAGCAGCTTGGACGGGACTAGCGGGGGGAGAACCGGGGAGCTGTTTTTT. Protein product: CASSLDGTSGGRTGELFF.

The chain has TRBV6-5 and TRBJ1-2; D is perhaps TRBD1 (6 bases). The germline V and J ends were trimmed by 5 bases and 4 bases, with 14 bases remaining between them. The CDR3 length is 14 residues. The germline V gene has CDR1 MNHEY and CDR2 SVGAGI. The CDR3 reads CASSRGGIRYGYTF. The CDR3 DNA is TGTGCCAGCAGTAGGGGGGGAATCCGCTATGGCTACACCTTC.

V gene TRBV27 combines with J gene TRBJ1-6, with 7 bases identical to TRBD1. The CDR3 is 16 residues long. In germline, CDR1 is MNHEY, CDR2 SMNVEV (reference sequence). With V trimmed by 3 bases and J by 9 bases, 11 bases remained unmatched. Here the CDR3 reads CASSFTRGQGGSPLHF. CDR3 DNA sequence: TGTGCCAGCAGTTTCACTAGGGGGCAAGGTGGTTCACCCCTCCACTTT.

The J gene is TRBJ1-3, the V gene TRBV4-1, with TRBD1 matching 7 bases. The CDR3 consists of 20 residues. Germline V gene sequence: CDR1 MGHRA, CDR2 YSYEKL. V lost 0 bases and J lost 3; bases outside the gene matches: 17. CDR3 loop: CASSQETGNLVSGFGNTIYF. In DNA form, the CDR3 reads TGCGCCAGCAGCCAAGAGACAGGGAACTTAGTATCTGGTTTTGGAAACACCATATATTTT.

CDR3 bases: TGTGCCAGCAGCTTAGGCGGGGGCTCCTACAATGAGCAGTTCTTC. Protein product: CASSLGGGSYNEQFF. The V call is TRBV7-6, the J call TRBJ2-1; TRBD2 agrees at 7 bases. The J segment lost 0 bases and the V segment lost 1 base, leaving 0 bases of the junction unmatched. This CDR3 is built from 15 residues. CDR1 is SGHVS, CDR2 FNYEAQ, per germline.

V and J are TRBV13 and TRBJ2-2; D perhaps matches TRBD2 (7 bases). The CDR3 runs 13 residues. Germline V gives CDR1 PRHDT, CDR2 FYEKMQ (reference sequence). The ends were cut back, 8 bases at V and 5 bases at J, with 12 bases in the middle. DNA for the CDR3: TGTGCCAGCCGGGGGGCCAGGACCGGGGAGCTGTTTTTT. This translates into CASRGARTGELFF.

This clone occurred once. This chain links TRBV5-5 with TRBJ2-3; 9 nucleotides line up with TRBD2. CDR3 size: 15 residues. CDR1 and CDR2 (germline): SGHKS, YYEKEE (reference sequence). J lost 1 base, V lost 4 bases, and 4 bases had no gene match. The CDR3 DNA sequence: TGTGCCAGCAGCATCCTAGCGGGGCGCACAGATACGCAGTATTTT. This gives the protein CASSILAGRTDTQYF.

This rearrangement joins TRBV2 to TRBJ2-1; D possibly corresponds to TRBD2 (6 bases). CDR1 SNHLY and CDR2 FYNNEI come from the germline V gene. Trimming stripped 9 bases from V and 3 bases from J, with 18 bases between. The CDR3 is 15 residues long. Here the CDR3 DNA reads TGTGCCAGGGTTGTCGGTGACGGGAGCTACAATGAGCAGTTCTTC. This codes for CARVVGDGSYNEQFF.

This clone appeared a single time. The rearrangement uses TRBV30 and TRBJ1-4, with 7 nucleotides matching TRBD1. Germline V gene lookup returns CDR1 GTSNPN and CDR2 SVGIG (reference sequence). This CDR3 has 16 residues. V shed 1 base, J shed 10 bases, and the junction held 15 bases outside the gene matches. CDR3 DNA: TGTGCCTGGAGTGACCCCCGCCGACAGGGCCTTGTAAAACTGTTTTTT. It yields the protein CAWSDPRRQGLVKLFF.

V gene TRBV19 combines with J gene TRBJ2-1; D is possibly TRBD2 (5 bases). The ends were cut back, 5 bases at V and 4 bases at J, with 12 bases in the middle. This CDR3 has 14 residues. CDR1 LNHDA and CDR2 SQIVND come from the germline V gene (reference sequence). CDR3 residues: CASSLVARYNEQFF. The CDR3 nucleotides read TGTGCCAGTAGTCTGGTAGCGAGATACAATGAGCAGTTCTTC.

In the case of this clone: The junction shows a germline mismatch at one end, possibly a read error. This rearrangement joins TRBV27 to TRBJ1-3; D is ambiguous. Germline CDR1 reads MNHEY; CDR2 reads SMNVEV (reference sequence). The CDR3 covers 13 residues. The CDR3 DNA reads TGTGCCGGCAGCCGATCCGGTACTAACACCATATATTTT. Amino acids: CAGSRSGTNTIYF.

This sequence joins TRBV4-1 and TRBJ2-5; no definite D call. V shed 1 base and J shed 6 bases, with 9 bases lying between them. Germline CDR1 and CDR2: MGHRA and YSYEKL. The CDR3 totals 13 residues. Here the CDR3 DNA reads TGCGCCAGCAGCCAAGTCCTAACCCAGACCCAGTACTTC. Translated: CASSQVLTQTQYF.

The chain is built from TRBV5-6 and TRBJ2-1, with D perhaps matching TRBD1 (6 bases). Germline V lookup: CDR1 SGHDT, CDR2 YYEEEE. This CDR3 spans 15 amino acids. The germline V and J ends were trimmed by 3 bases and 5 bases, with 15 bases remaining between them. The CDR3, as DNA: TGTGCCAGCAGCTGGGACACGAGGGACAACAATGAGCAGTTCTTC. Translation gives CASSWDTRDNNEQFF.

The chain has TRBV9 and TRBJ2-2; weak D call: TRBD2 (6 bases). The CDR3 has 16 residues. Trimming pared 5 bases from V and 5 bases from J, leaving 19 bases between. Germline CDR1 reads SGDLS; CDR2 reads YYNGEE. CDR3 nucleotides: TGTGCCAGCAGTCGCGAAGTAGCGGACATGACCGGGGAGCTGTTTTTT. Translated: CASSREVADMTGELFF. Together with reference TRBV9 and TRBJ2-2, the CDR3 gives the full variable domain: DSGVTQTPKHLITATGQRVTLRCSPRSGDLSVYWYQQSLDQGLQFLIQYYNGEERAKGNILERFSAQQFPDLHSELNLSSLELGDSALYFCASSREVADMTGELFFGEGSRLTVL.

The rearrangement joins TRBV6-1 to TRBJ2-7; a weak D match, TRBD2 (6 bases). The CDR3 is 13 residues long. From germline, CDR1 is MNHNS and CDR2 SASEGT. V lost 8 bases, J lost 4 bases, and 15 bases lay in between. CDR3 in amino acids: CASRRLGEYEQYF. DNA of the CDR3: TGTGCCAGCCGCCGACTAGGCGAATACGAGCAGTACTTC.

This chain links TRBV27 with TRBJ1-4; TRBD1 aligns across 7 bases. Germline V CDR1 and CDR2: MNHEY, SMNVEV (reference sequence). The junction had 9 bases not matched to a gene; V was cut back by 3 bases and J by 8 bases. The length of the CDR3 is 15 residues. CDR3 bases: TGTGCCAGCAGTTTGACGCCGGGACAGCAAGAAAAACTGTTTTTT. The encoded protein is CASSLTPGQQEKLFF.

This sequence joins TRBV10-3 and TRBJ1-2; D uncertain. CDR3 length: 12 residues. V dropped 9 bases and J dropped 4 bases, with 12 bases sitting between them. Germline lookup yields CDR1 ENHRY and CDR2 SYGVKD. The CDR3 region is CAIGEQSYGYTF. CDR3 DNA sequence: TGTGCCATTGGAGAGCAAAGCTATGGCTACACCTTC.

The CDR3 bases are TGTGCCAGCAGTCTGGGGGGAATGGCTGAGCAGTTCTTC. It codes for CASSLGGMAEQFF. This chain uses TRBV28 with TRBJ2-1, with D maybe TRBD2 (6 bases). This CDR3 is 13 amino acids long. Germline V lookup: CDR1 MDHEN, CDR2 SYDVKM. Trimming took off 5 bases at V and 9 bases at J, with 14 bases between the two ends.

This chain joins TRBV2 and TRBJ2-3; the D is unclear. The CDR3 extends over 11 amino acids. Germline lookup yields CDR1 SNHLY and CDR2 FYNNEI. The V end was cut by 8 bases, the J end by 5 bases, with 8 bases between. The CDR3 bases are TGTGCCAGCGGCGGCGGAGATACGCAGTATTTT. It yields the protein CASGGGDTQYF. The whole variable domain, remainder taken from reference TRBV2 and TRBJ2-3, is EPEVTQTPSHQVTQMGQEVILRCVPISNHLYFYWYRQILGQKVEFLVSFYNNEISEKSEIFDDQFSVERPDGSNFTLKIRSTKLEDSAMYFCASGGGDTQYFGPGTRLTVL.

The chain combines TRBV5-1 with TRBJ2-3, with 8 bases identical to TRBD2. Trimming at V came to 4 bases and at J to 3 bases, leaving 10 bases not matched to a gene. CDR3 length equals 16 residues. The V gene's germline CDR1 is SGHRS and CDR2 YFSETQ. The CDR3 DNA follows: TGCGCCAGCAGCAAAAACCGGGGGGGCCCGACAGATACGCAGTATTTT. Residues: CASSKNRGGPTDTQYF.

The V call is TRBV18, the J call TRBJ2-5, with 9 bases matching TRBD1. From germline, CDR1 is KGHSH and CDR2 LQKENI. There are 15 residues in the CDR3. V shed 1 base, J shed 3 bases, and the junction held 3 bases outside the gene matches. The CDR3 DNA follows: TGTGCCAGCTCACCACTTAGGGACAGGGAAGAGACCCAGTACTTC. Translated, it gives CASSPLRDREETQYF.

This clone has a handful of counts. The V call is TRBV13, the J call TRBJ1-6; 11 positions match TRBD1. Germline trimming cut 5 bases from V and 10 bases from J; bases unmatched to any gene: 13. This CDR3 region has 17 residues. CDR1 is PRHDT and CDR2 is FYEKMQ in the germline V gene (reference sequence). CDR3 loop: CASSTRTGGAGWSPLHF. The CDR3 nucleotides are TGTGCCAGCAGCACCCGGACAGGGGGCGCGGGATGGTCACCCCTCCACTTT.

This clone has a single count. The rearrangement joins TRBV6-5 to TRBJ2-7, with D maybe TRBD2 (7 bases). This CDR3 spans 14 amino acids. Per the germline V gene, CDR1 is MNHEY and CDR2 is SVGAGI. The V and J ends lost 4 bases and 7 bases respectively, with 17 bases between them. This CDR3 is CASSFRGAGLEQYF. CDR3 DNA: TGTGCCAGCAGTTTCCGGGGGGCGGGTTTGGAGCAGTACTTC.